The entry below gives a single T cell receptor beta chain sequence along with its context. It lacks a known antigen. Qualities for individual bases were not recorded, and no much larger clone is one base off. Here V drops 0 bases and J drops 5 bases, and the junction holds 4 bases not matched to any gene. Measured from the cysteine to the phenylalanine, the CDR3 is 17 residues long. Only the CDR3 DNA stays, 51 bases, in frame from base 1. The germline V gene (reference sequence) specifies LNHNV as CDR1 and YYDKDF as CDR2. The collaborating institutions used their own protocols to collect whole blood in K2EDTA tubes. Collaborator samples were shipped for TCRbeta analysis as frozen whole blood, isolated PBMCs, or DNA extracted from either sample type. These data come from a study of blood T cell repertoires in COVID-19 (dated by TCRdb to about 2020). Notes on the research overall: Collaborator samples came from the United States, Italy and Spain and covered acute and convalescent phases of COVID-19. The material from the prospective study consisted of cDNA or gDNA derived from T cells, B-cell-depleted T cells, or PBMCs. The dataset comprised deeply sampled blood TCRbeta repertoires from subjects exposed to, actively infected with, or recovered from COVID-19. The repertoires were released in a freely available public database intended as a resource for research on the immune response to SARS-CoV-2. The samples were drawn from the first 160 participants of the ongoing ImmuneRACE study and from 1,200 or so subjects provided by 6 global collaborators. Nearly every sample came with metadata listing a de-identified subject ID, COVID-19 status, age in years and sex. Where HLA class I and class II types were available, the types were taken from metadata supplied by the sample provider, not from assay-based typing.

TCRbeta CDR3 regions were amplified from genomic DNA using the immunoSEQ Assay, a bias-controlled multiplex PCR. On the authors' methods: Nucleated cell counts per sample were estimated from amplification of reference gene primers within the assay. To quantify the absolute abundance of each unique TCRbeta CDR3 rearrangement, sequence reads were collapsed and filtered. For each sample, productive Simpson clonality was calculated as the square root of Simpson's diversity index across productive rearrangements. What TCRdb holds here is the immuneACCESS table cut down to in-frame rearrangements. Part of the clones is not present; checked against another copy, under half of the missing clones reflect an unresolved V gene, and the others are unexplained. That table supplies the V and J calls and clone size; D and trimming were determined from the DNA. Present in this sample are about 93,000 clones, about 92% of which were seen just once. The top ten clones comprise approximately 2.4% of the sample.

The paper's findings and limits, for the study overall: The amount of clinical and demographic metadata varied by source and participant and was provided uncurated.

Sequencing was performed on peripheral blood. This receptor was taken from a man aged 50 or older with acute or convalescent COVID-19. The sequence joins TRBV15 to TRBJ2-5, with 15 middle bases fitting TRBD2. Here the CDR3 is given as CATSREGLAGGWETQYF. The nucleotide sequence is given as TGTGCCACCAGCAGAGAGGGACTAGCGGGGGGATGGGAGACCCAGTACTTC.